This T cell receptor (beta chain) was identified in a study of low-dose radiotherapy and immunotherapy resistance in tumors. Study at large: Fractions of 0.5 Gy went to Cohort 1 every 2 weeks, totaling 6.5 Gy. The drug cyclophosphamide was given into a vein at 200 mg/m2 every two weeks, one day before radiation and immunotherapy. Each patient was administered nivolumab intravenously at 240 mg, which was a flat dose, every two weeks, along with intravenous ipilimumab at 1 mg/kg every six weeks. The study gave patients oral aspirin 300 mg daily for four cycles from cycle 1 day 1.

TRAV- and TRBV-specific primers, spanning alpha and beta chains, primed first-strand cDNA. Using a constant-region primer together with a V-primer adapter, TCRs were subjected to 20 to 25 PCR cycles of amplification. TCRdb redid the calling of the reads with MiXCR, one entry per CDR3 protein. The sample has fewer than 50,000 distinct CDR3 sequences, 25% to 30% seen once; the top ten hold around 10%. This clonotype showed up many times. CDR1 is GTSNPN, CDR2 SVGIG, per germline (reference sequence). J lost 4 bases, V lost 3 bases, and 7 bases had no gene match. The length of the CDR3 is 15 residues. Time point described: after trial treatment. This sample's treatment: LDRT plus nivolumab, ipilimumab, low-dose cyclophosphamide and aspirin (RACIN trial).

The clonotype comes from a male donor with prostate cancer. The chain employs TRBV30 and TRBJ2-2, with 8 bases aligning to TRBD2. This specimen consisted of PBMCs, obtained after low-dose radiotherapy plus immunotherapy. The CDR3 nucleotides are TGTGCCTGGAGAAAACCGGGGGGGTTCACCGGGGAGCTGTTTTTT. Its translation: CAWRKPGGFTGELFF.